Listed below are T cell receptor beta chains from one sample, sequenced in a study of HIV-infected children after antiretroviral therapy interruption. TCRdb processed the 3' RACE reads anew with MiXCR; each CDR3 protein has one entry. The sample carries about 89,000 distinct CDR3 sequences, roughly 6.4% recorded once. This sample comprised CD45RA+ CD4+ T cells from PBMCs, pooled from several time points, obtained from a donor given antiretroviral therapy, either interrupted or continuous. The source is a pool of human donors with HIV. The CDR3 runs from the conserved cysteine through the conserved F or W. The order of the fields is CDR3 protein, D gene, V gene, J gene. A D gene is named only where the DNA matches it firmly.

CDR3 protein: CASSLEGAGEKLFF; D gene: TRBD1; V gene: TRBV12-3/TRBV12-4; J gene: TRBJ1-4
CDR3 protein: CASSRRIRDQSPNNEQFF; D gene: .; V gene: TRBV19; J gene: TRBJ2-1
CDR3 protein: CSARDRMNTEAFF; D gene: TRBD1; V gene: TRBV20-1; J gene: TRBJ1-1
CDR3 protein: CSARPDRGYNYGYTF; D gene: TRBD1; V gene: TRBV20-1; J gene: TRBJ1-2
CDR3 protein: CASSLGTGASEAFF; D gene: TRBD1; V gene: TRBV3-1; J gene: TRBJ1-1
CDR3 protein: CASSLVQGNTEAFF; D gene: .; V gene: TRBV12-3/TRBV12-4; J gene: TRBJ1-1
CDR3 protein: CSVADPTGSRKLFF; D gene: .; V gene: TRBV29-1; J gene: TRBJ1-4
CDR3 protein: CASSLARGDEQYF; D gene: TRBD2; V gene: TRBV7-2; J gene: TRBJ2-7
CDR3 protein: CSVPPGQRTDTQYF; D gene: TRBD1; V gene: TRBV29-1; J gene: TRBJ2-3
CDR3 protein: CSARHTAGGELFF; D gene: .; V gene: TRBV20-1; J gene: TRBJ2-2
CDR3 protein: CASSQSRASEQPQHF; D gene: .; V gene: TRBV23-1; J gene: TRBJ1-5
CDR3 protein: CASRGQGDEKLFF; D gene: TRBD1; V gene: TRBV9; J gene: TRBJ1-4
CDR3 protein: CATLGTNLF; D gene: .; V gene: TRBV24-1; J gene: TRBJ1-6
CDR3 protein: CASSRGGNGEKLFF; D gene: .; V gene: TRBV5-1; J gene: TRBJ1-4
CDR3 protein: CAIGQGNYGYTF; D gene: .; V gene: TRBV10-3; J gene: TRBJ1-2
CDR3 protein: CASRESSGRAYEQYF; D gene: TRBD2; V gene: TRBV19; J gene: TRBJ2-7
CDR3 protein: CSVEDEETQYF; D gene: .; V gene: TRBV29-1; J gene: TRBJ2-5
CDR3 protein: CASSLNSGTIYEQYF; D gene: .; V gene: TRBV5-1; J gene: TRBJ2-7
CDR3 protein: CASSLAVTSIYEQFF; D gene: TRBD2; V gene: TRBV5-1; J gene: .
CDR3 protein: CASRGGGYTF; D gene: .; V gene: TRBV27; J gene: TRBJ1-2
CDR3 protein: CSANLRGGTDTQYF; D gene: TRBD2; V gene: TRBV20-1; J gene: TRBJ2-3
CDR3 protein: CASSLRQGVFSEKLFF; D gene: TRBD1; V gene: TRBV3-1; J gene: TRBJ1-4
CDR3 protein: CASSLTGGASAFF; D gene: .; V gene: TRBV12-3/TRBV12-4; J gene: TRBJ1-1
CDR3 protein: CSVEDKDRNTEAFF; D gene: .; V gene: TRBV29-1; J gene: TRBJ1-1
CDR3 protein: CASSLWVAGAAKNIQYF; D gene: .; V gene: TRBV7-2; J gene: TRBJ2-4
CDR3 protein: CSARLFAGARSDTQYF; D gene: .; V gene: TRBV20-1; J gene: TRBJ2-3
CDR3 protein: CASSLDGLTGEKLFF; D gene: .; V gene: TRBV7-9; J gene: TRBJ1-4
CDR3 protein: CASSSRQDSPLHF; D gene: .; V gene: TRBV7-3; J gene: TRBJ1-6
CDR3 protein: CASSPLVARGLEQYF; D gene: TRBD1; V gene: TRBV7-8; J gene: TRBJ2-7
CDR3 protein: CASTAAGSRYEQYF; D gene: .; V gene: TRBV6-1; J gene: TRBJ2-7
CDR3 protein: CASYTPGQVYNEQFF; D gene: TRBD1; V gene: TRBV2; J gene: TRBJ2-1